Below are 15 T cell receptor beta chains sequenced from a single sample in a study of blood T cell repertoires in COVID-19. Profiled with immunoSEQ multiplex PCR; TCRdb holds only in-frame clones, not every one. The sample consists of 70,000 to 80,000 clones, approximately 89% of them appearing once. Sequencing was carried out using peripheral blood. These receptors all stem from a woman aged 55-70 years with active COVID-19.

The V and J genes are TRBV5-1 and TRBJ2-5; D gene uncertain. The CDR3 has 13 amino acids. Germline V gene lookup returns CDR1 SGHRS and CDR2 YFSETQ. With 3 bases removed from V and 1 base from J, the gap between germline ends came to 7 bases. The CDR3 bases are TGCGCCAGCAGCTCAGGCCTCCAAGAGACCCAGTACTTC. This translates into CASSSGLQETQYF.

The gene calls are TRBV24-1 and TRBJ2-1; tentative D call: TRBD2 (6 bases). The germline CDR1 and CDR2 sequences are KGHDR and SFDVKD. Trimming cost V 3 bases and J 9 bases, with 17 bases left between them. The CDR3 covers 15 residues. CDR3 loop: CATSDPGLGGVEQFF. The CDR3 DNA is TGTGCCACCAGTGATCCGGGACTTGGCGGCGTTGAGCAGTTCTTC.

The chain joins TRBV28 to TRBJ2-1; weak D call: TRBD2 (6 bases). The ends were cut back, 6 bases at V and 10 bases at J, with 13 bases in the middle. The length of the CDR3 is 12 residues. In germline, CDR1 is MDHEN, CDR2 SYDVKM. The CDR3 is CASRTSRTEQFF. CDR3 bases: TGTGCCAGCAGAACTAGCAGGACAGAGCAGTTCTTC.

The CDR3, as DNA: TGCGCCAGCAGCCAACAGGGGGCGATTTACTACGAGCAGTACTTC. It is translated as CASSQQGAIYYEQYF. V and J are TRBV5-1 and TRBJ2-7; 9 bases are a match to TRBD1. The CDR3 consists of 15 residues. V lost 4 bases and J lost 3; bases outside the gene matches: 8. Per germline, CDR1 SGHRS and CDR2 YFSETQ.

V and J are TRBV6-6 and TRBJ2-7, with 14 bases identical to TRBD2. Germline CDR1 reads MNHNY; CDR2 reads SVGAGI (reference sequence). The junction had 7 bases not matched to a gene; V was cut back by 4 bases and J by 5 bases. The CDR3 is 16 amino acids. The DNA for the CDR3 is TGTGCCAGCAGTTCCGGGACTAGCGGGAGTATACACGAGCAGTACTTC. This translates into CASSSGTSGSIHEQYF.

CDR3 nucleotides: TGTGCCAGCAGCCAGGGACTTCTCTCATCCTACGAGCAGTACTTC. As protein: CASSQGLLSSYEQYF. This chain connects TRBV14 to TRBJ2-7; TRBD2 is a possible D gene (6 bases). Germline CDR1 and CDR2: SGHDN and FVKESK. The CDR3 contains 15 residues. V dropped 3 bases and J dropped 1 base, with 13 bases sitting between them.

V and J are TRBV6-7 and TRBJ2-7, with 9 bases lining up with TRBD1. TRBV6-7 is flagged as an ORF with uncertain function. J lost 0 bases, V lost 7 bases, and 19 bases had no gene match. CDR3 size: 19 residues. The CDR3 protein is CASKLGGRTGVTYSYEQYF. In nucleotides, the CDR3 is TGTGCCAGCAAGTTAGGGGGTAGGACAGGGGTCACCTACTCCTACGAGCAGTACTTC.

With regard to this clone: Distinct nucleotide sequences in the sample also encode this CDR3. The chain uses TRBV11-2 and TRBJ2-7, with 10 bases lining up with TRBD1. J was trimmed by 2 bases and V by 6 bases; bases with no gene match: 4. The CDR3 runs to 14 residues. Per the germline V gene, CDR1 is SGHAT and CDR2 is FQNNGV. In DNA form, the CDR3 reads TGTGCCAGCAGTCTTGGGACAGGGGCCTACGAGCAGTACTTC. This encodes CASSLGTGAYEQYF. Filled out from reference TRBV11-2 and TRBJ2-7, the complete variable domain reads EAGVAQSPRYKIIEKRQSVAFWCNPISGHATLYWYQQILGQGPKLLIQFQNNGVVDDSQLPKDRFSAERLKGVDSTLKIQPAKLEDSAVYLCASSLGTGAYEQYFGPGTRLTVT.

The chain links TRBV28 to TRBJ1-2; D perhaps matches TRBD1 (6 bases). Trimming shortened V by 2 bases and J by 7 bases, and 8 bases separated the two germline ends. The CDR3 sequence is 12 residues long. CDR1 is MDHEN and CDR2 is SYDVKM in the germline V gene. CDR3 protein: CASSLKQGGYTF. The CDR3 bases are TGTGCCAGCAGTTTAAAACAGGGTGGCTACACCTTC.

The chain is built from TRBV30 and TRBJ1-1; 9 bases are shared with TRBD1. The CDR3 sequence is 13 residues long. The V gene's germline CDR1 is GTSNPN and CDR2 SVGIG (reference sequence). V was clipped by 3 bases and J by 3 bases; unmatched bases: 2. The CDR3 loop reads CAWRGQGYTEAFF. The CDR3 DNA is TGTGCCTGGAGGGGACAGGGCTACACTGAAGCTTTCTTT.

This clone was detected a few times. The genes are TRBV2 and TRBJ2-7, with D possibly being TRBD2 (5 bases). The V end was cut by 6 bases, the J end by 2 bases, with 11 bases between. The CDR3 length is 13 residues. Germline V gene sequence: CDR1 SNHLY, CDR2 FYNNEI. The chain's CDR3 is CASRGGFAYEQYF. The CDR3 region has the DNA TGTGCCAGCAGAGGCGGGTTTGCCTACGAGCAGTACTTC. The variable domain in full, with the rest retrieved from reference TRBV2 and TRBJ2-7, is EPEVTQTPSHQVTQMGQEVILRCVPISNHLYFYWYRQILGQKVEFLVSFYNNEISEKSEIFDDQFSVERPDGSNFTLKIRSTKLEDSAMYFCASRGGFAYEQYFGPGTRLTVT.

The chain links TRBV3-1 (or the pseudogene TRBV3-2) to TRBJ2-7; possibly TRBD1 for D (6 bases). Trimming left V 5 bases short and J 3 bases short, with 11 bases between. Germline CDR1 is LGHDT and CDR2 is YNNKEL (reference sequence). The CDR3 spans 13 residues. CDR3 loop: CASSSGVNYEQYF. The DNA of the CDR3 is TGTGCCAGCAGCTCAGGGGTCAACTACGAGCAGTACTTC.

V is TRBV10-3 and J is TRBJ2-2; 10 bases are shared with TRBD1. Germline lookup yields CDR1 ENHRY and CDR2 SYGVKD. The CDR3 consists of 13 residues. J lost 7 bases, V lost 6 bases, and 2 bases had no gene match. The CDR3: CAIRGTGDGELFF. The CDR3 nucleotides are TGTGCCATCAGAGGGACAGGGGACGGGGAGCTGTTTTTT.

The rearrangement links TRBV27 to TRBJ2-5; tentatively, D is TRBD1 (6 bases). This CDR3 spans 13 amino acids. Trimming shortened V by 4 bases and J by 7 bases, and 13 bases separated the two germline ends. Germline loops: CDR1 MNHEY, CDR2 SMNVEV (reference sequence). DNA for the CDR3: TGTGCCAGCAGTTCGTACAGGGCTCCGACCCAGTACTTC. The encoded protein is CASSSYRAPTQYF.

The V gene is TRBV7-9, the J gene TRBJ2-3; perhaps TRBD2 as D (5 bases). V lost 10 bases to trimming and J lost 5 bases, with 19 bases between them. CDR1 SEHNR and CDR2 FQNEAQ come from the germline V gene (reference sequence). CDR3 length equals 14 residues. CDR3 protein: CATDPRTPRDTQYF. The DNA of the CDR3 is TGTGCCACCGACCCCCGGACTCCCCGAGATACGCAGTATTTT. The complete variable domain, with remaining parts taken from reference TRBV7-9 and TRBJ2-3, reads DTGVSQNPRHKITKRGQNVTFRCDPISEHNRLYWYRQTLGQGPEFLTYFQNEAQLEKSRLLSDRFSAERPKGSFSTLEIQRTEQGDSAMYLCATDPRTPRDTQYFGPGTRLTVL.